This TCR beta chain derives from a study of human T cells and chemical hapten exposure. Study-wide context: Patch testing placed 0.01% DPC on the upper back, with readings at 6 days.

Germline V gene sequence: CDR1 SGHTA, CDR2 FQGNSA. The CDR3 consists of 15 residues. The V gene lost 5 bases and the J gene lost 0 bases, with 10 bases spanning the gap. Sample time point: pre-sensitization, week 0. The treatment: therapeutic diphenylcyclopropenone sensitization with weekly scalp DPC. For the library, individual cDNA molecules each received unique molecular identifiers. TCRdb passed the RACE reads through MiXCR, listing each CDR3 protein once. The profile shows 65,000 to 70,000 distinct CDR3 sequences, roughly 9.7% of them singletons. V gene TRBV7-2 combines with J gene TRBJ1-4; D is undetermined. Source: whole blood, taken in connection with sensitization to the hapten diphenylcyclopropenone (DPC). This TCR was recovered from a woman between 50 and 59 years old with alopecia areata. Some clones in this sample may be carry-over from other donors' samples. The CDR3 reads CASSRRQATNEKLFF. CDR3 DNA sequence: TGTGCCAGCAGCCGGAGACAAGCAACTAATGAAAAACTGTTTTTT.